A single sample gave rise to the 22 T cell receptor beta chains below, sequenced in a study of naive and memory T cell subsets. Blood and skin TCR RNA was reverse transcribed with alpha and beta constant primers. From the 5' RACE reads, TCRdb called clonotypes with MiXCR, one entry per CDR3 protein. The sample lists more than 25,000 distinct CDR3 sequences, under 30% seen once, with around 1.9% in the top ten. Whole blood, around 2.5 ml, came from adult healthy volunteers. The source is a female donor in good health.

This clonotype was picked up a small number of times. The genes are TRBV10-1 and TRBJ2-5; D is uncertain. Germline V gives CDR1 WNHNN, CDR2 SYGVQD (reference sequence). The CDR3 loop spans 10 amino acids. V was shortened by 8 bases and J by 6 bases, with 7 bases between the two germline ends. The CDR3 coding sequence is TGCGCCAGCCCCTGGAAGACCCAGTACTTC. Amino acid sequence: CASPWKTQYF.

The V and J genes are TRBV10-3 and TRBJ1-6, with D unclear. This CDR3 is built from 15 residues. The V and J ends lost 3 bases and 0 bases respectively, with 6 bases between them. Germline V gene lookup returns CDR1 ENHRY and CDR2 SYGVKD. CDR3 DNA sequence: TGTGCCATCAGTGAACAGAGCTCCTATAATTCACCCCTCCACTTT. Translated, it gives CAISEQSSYNSPLHF.

In its sample, this clonotype was seen many times. The rearrangement joins TRBV9 to TRBJ2-1; maybe TRBD1 (6 bases). The CDR3 runs to 16 residues. V was clipped by 2 bases and J by 8 bases, with 20 bases between them. Germline CDR1 reads SGDLS; CDR2 reads YYNGEE. CDR3 bases: TGTGCCAGCAGCGTGGGGGCGGGCCTGGGTTACGATGAGCAGTTCTTC. It specifies CASSVGAGLGYDEQFF.

The chain joins TRBV7-9 to TRBJ2-5, with 10 bases fitting TRBD1. CDR1 is SEHNR, CDR2 FQNEAQ, per germline (reference sequence). CDR3 length: 15 amino acids. The trim removed 7 bases at V and 4 bases at J, leaving 9 bases unmatched. CDR3: CASIIGQGVVETQYF. CDR3 DNA sequence: TGTGCCAGCATCATCGGACAGGGGGTGGTAGAGACCCAGTACTTC.

This clonotype showed up many times. The J gene is TRBJ1-3, the V gene TRBV20-1; TRBD1 agrees at 8 bases. V gave up 6 bases and J gave up 2 bases; unmatched junction bases: 12. CDR3 length: 16 residues. Germline-derived CDR1 and CDR2 are DFQATT and SNEGSKA (reference sequence). DNA of the CDR3: TGCAGTGCGGACGCTAGGGCGACAGGGGCTGGAAACACCATATATTTT. Its protein is CSADARATGAGNTIYF.

This clonotype was found many times. This chain uses TRBV7-9 with TRBJ2-1; the match to TRBD2 covers 9 bases. J lost 0 bases, V lost 3 bases, and 0 bases had no gene match. Looked up from germline, CDR1 is SEHNR and CDR2 is FQNEAQ (reference sequence). This CDR3 has 15 amino acids. CDR3 DNA sequence: TGTGCCAGCAGCTTGCGGGAGGGCTCCTACAATGAGCAGTTCTTC. Amino acids: CASSLREGSYNEQFF.

This clonotype is deemed medium-sized (0.01 to 0.1%). The rearrangement uses TRBV7-2 and TRBJ2-3; D remains ambiguous. The CDR3 covers 13 residues. Trimming pared 5 bases from V and 4 bases from J, leaving 10 bases between. Germline V gene data show CDR1 as SGHTA and CDR2 as FQGNSA. As DNA, the CDR3 is TGTGCCAGCAGCCTCTCCCCCCCAGATACGCAGTATTTT. Its translation: CASSLSPPDTQYF.

This clonotype was recorded many times. V gene TRBV3-1 combines with J gene TRBJ1-1, with D unclear. Germline V gives CDR1 LGHDT, CDR2 YNNKEL (reference sequence). V was cut by 2 bases and J by 3 bases, with 19 bases left in between. The CDR3 loop spans 17 amino acids. CDR3 protein: CASSQFGSLGSDTEAFF. The DNA for the CDR3 is TGTGCCAGCAGCCAATTTGGTTCCCTGGGATCGGACACTGAAGCTTTCTTT.

By sample share, this clonotype is medium-sized. V gene TRBV6-4 combines with J gene TRBJ2-3; 8 positions agree with TRBD2. The CDR3 has 14 residues. Germline V CDR1 and CDR2: MRHNA, SNTAGT. The ends lost 4 bases at V and 4 bases at J; junction bases unmatched: 4. The CDR3 spells CASSAGAGADTQYF. The DNA of the CDR3 is TGTGCCAGCAGTGCAGGAGCGGGGGCAGATACGCAGTATTTT.

This clonotype came up a few times. The chain carries TRBV20-1 and TRBJ2-1; 9 nucleotides match TRBD2. The germline V gene encodes CDR1 DFQATT and CDR2 SNEGSKA (reference sequence). The CDR3 covers 15 residues. V shed 3 bases, J shed 5 bases, and the junction held 8 bases outside the gene matches. The CDR3 region has the DNA TGCAGTGCTAGTCGGAGGCTAGCGGGGCACAATGAGCAGTTCTTC. Its translation is CSASRRLAGHNEQFF.

This clonotype is medium-sized (0.01 to 0.1%). The J gene is TRBJ2-7, the V gene TRBV12-3 or TRBV12-4; D is undetermined. V shed 1 base and J shed 4 bases, with 11 bases lying between them. The CDR3 is made up of 14 amino acids. The CDR3 reads CASSLGPARYEQYF. The CDR3 nucleotides read TGTGCCAGCAGTTTAGGCCCGGCCAGATACGAGCAGTACTTC.

This clonotype came up many times. This chain links TRBV20-1 with TRBJ2-7, with D possibly being TRBD1 (5 bases). Trimming took off 5 bases at V and 2 bases at J, with 19 bases between the two ends. Germline CDR1 reads DFQATT; CDR2 reads SNEGSKA (reference sequence). The CDR3 totals 15 residues. The CDR3 sequence: CSARRMDTLTYEQYF. CDR3 DNA sequence: TGCAGTGCTCGGAGAATGGACACCCTTACCTACGAGCAGTACTTC.

Only a few counts were recorded for this clonotype. The chain is built from TRBV5-1 and TRBJ1-5, with 9 nucleotides matching TRBD1. CDR3 size: 14 residues. In germline, CDR1 is SGHRS, CDR2 YFSETQ. J gave up 7 bases and V 4 bases, and 6 bases lay outside the gene matches. The CDR3 reads CASSPQGAGQPQHF. As DNA, the CDR3 is TGCGCCAGCAGCCCACAGGGGGCTGGGCAGCCCCAGCATTTT.

This clonotype was found many times. In DNA form, the CDR3 reads TGTGCCAGCAGCCGAGAGCGGAGCTCCGGCTACACCTTC. Amino acids: CASSRERSSGYTF. The chain joins TRBV7-6 to TRBJ1-2; no reliable D call. This CDR3 spans 13 amino acids. V was cut by 5 bases and J by 8 bases, with 15 bases left in between. Germline CDR1 reads SGHVS; CDR2 reads FNYEAQ.

The rearrangement joins TRBV20-1 to TRBJ2-4; D is tentatively TRBD1 or TRBD2 (5 bases each). The CDR3 has 16 residues. Trimming took off 5 bases at V and 0 bases at J, with 17 bases between the two ends. Germline V gene sequence: CDR1 DFQATT, CDR2 SNEGSKA (reference sequence). The CDR3 here is CSAYELGRQAKNIQYF. The CDR3 nucleotides read TGCAGTGCTTATGAATTGGGACGGCAAGCCAAAAACATTCAGTACTTC.

This clonotype was counted between two and nine times. The chain links TRBV12-3 or TRBV12-4 to TRBJ2-3; a possible D gene is TRBD2 (5 bases). V was pared by 3 bases and J by 0 bases, with 16 bases between. The CDR3 contains 17 residues. CDR3 DNA sequence: TGTGCCAGCAGTTTGGGGAGTTGGCTCAATAGCACAGATACGCAGTATTTT. Translating it yields CASSLGSWLNSTDTQYF.

This clonotype was counted only a few times. The chain has TRBV27 and TRBJ2-5, with D possibly being TRBD2 (5 bases). The CDR3 is made up of 15 amino acids. The germline CDR1 and CDR2 sequences are MNHEY and SMNVEV (reference sequence). The V and J ends lost 5 bases and 5 bases respectively, with 18 bases between them. CDR3 sequence reads: CASSESPAPGETQYF. CDR3 nucleotide sequence: TGTGCCAGCAGTGAAAGTCCTGCTCCGGGGGAGACCCAGTACTTC.

In this sample, this clonotype turned up many times. The V call is TRBV2, the J call TRBJ1-1; TRBD1 matches 8 bases. The CDR3 spans 14 residues. The junction had 10 bases not matched to a gene; V was cut back by 7 bases and J by 6 bases. Germline CDR1 reads SNHLY; CDR2 reads FYNNEI. The CDR3 DNA reads as TGTGCCAGCAACTTCCTGACAGGGGACCCTGAAGCTTTCTTT. Protein product: CASNFLTGDPEAFF.

This clonotype was recorded a few times. CDR3 bases: TGTGCCAGCAGTGACTCGGGGGGGGGAACCTACAATGAGCAGTTCTTC. It codes for CASSDSGGGTYNEQFF. The rearrangement links TRBV6-4 to TRBJ2-1, with 7 nucleotides matching TRBD2. The CDR3 is 16 amino acids. Trimming took 0 bases from V and 2 from J; bases not matched to a gene: 4. The V gene's germline CDR1 is MRHNA and CDR2 SNTAGT.

This chain connects TRBV29-1 to TRBJ1-1; D remains ambiguous. Trimming took 8 bases from V and 1 from J, leaving 11 bases between them. This CDR3 has 12 amino acids. CDR1 and CDR2 (germline): SQVTM, ANQGSEA. CDR3 coding DNA: TGCAGCATAGGACGGACGAACACTGAAGCTTTCTTT. Translated: CSIGRTNTEAFF.

The rearrangement uses TRBV29-1 and TRBJ1-1, with D hard to call. The CDR3 loop spans 15 amino acids. V was trimmed by 0 bases and J by 0 bases, leaving 11 bases between them. Per the germline V gene, CDR1 is SQVTM and CDR2 is ANQGSEA. The CDR3 DNA sequence: TGCAGCGTTGAAGAGGACGGGTTGGTGAACACTGAAGCTTTCTTT. As protein: CSVEEDGLVNTEAFF.

Here the CDR3 reads CSAEGGSSYEQYF. The CDR3 DNA follows: TGCAGTGCTGAGGGCGGTAGCTCCTACGAGCAGTACTTC. The chain has TRBV20-1 and TRBJ2-7, with D perhaps TRBD2 (5 bases). V lost 5 bases to trimming and J lost 0 bases, with 11 bases between them. CDR3 length equals 13 residues. CDR1 and CDR2 from the germline V gene are DFQATT and SNEGSKA (reference sequence).